This TCR beta chain was sequenced in a study of cytomegalovirus exposure and HLA in healthy donors (dated by TCRdb to between 2016 and 2019). Broadly, across the study: An earlier analysis of some 600 of the donors reported under 300 Gb of sequence data and 95 million to 140 million unique TCR beta sequences obtained from about 200 million T cells. An early release that covered around 590 HLA-typed donors contained 300 to 350 gigabases of sequencing data and 85 million to 100 million unique TCR sequences. Among the roughly 370 genotyped donors, 81% belonged to the genetic ancestry cluster associated with self-reported Caucasian donors. The study was designed to test whether signatures of past pathogen exposure could be identified by cataloging public T cell receptors. The study profiled the T cell repertoires of fewer than 850 subjects by immunosequencing and related them to cytomegalovirus serostatus. A separate validation cohort of about 110 different subjects was used in addition to the approximately 700-subject first cohort. High-throughput TCR immunosequencing, statistical association of individual TCRs with disease status, and machine learning were combined to predict cytomegalovirus infection status. To study patterns of TCR occurrence, a later analysis re-analyzed previously published TCR beta repertoires from hundreds of donors and added high-resolution HLA genotyping. In the later analysis, no new phenotypic data were used to find candidate immune exposures; instead, reliance was placed on TCR beta sequences and their occurrence across donors. An earlier analysis of 587 of the donors used high-throughput TCR beta sequencing to judge whether each TCR beta V gene segment behaved as functional or pseudogenic. Donor age, sex, ethnicity and CMV serostatus were collected together with the repertoire data. In a later genetic analysis, genome-wide SNP genotypes for 398 of the 666 donors were used, and that subset was treated as a discovery cohort. All discovery cohort repertoires had been generated on a single sequencing platform. Both class I and class II loci were covered by HLA typing, at four-digit resolution. Typing coverage differed by locus: A, B, C, DRB1 and DQB1 were typed in about 620-640 donors, DQA1 in 500 to 550, DPA1 in some 570, and DPB1 in just under 480. Roughly five DR-DQ haplotypes were treated as single units for association and clustering because of strong linkage in the cohort. Across 398 genotyped donors of the cohort, an average of approximately 240,000 unique TCR beta nucleotide sequences per donor were sequenced, and around 20% of those sequences were non-productive.

About this clone: Which antigen it targets is not known. Nothing much larger sits one base from this clone, and base qualities are not available.

The method was the immunoSEQ multiplex PCR assay. For the multiplex PCR, a mixture combining 60 forward primers for TCR Vbeta segments and 13 reverse primers for TCR Jbeta segments was used. Amplification of the CDR3 region of rearranged TCR beta genes was performed with a multiplex PCR assay on genomic DNA. On the Illumina HiSeq System, the amplified TCR beta libraries were sequenced as 87-base-pair reads. Under the source paper's analysis protocol: In a later analysis, some 80 million unique TCR beta chains were counted across the roughly 610 repertoires, and approximately 9.9 million of these chains were shared by at least two donors. Raw reads were error-corrected and collapsed into unique sequences with a nearest-neighbor algorithm that merged closely related sequences to remove PCR and sequencing errors. V, D and J gene segments were assigned by aligning CDR3 sequences to IMGT reference sequences. For a sequence to be retained, a match of at least six nucleotides to both a V gene segment and a J gene segment was required. A rearrangement was called productive if the CDR3 had no stop codons and remained in frame with V and J, and every other rearrangement was called non-productive. Following IMGT convention, CDR3 was defined as the stretch from the second conserved V-encoded cysteine to the conserved J-encoded phenylalanine. The earlier analysis of 550 to 650 of the donors excluded any sequence lacking an unambiguous match to a single V gene segment. An earlier analysis of some 610 of the donors called V segments functional above 56.7% productive rearrangements and segregating when the between-donor standard deviation exceeded 5%. A statistical classification framework was built to diagnose cytomegalovirus status from the catalog of TCR beta chain sequences. A later analysis assigned V and J genes by comparing TCR nucleotide sequences with IMGT/GENE-DB human TR gene sequences. A later analysis assigned CDR3 sequences and most-parsimonious VDJ recombination scenarios with the TCRdist pipeline. In a later analysis, each TCR beta chain was defined by its CDR3 amino acid sequence together with its V-gene family, and reads lacking a unique V-gene family were excluded. To address suspected cross-contamination and a sequencing artifact, a later analysis removed around 600 highly shared, low-generation-probability nucleotide sequences. A later analysis calculated a clonal expansion index for each public chain from normalized within-repertoire ranks of inferred template counts. In a later analysis, generation probabilities were computed with a VDJ recombination model fitted to out-of-frame rearrangements, and the resulting probabilities were checked against IGoR. In a later analysis, TCR-TCR, TCR-HLA and TCR-CMV co-occurrence was scored with hypergeometric tests, and a repertoire-size bias correction was applied to TCR pairs. To estimate false discovery rates, a later analysis permuted the HLA or CMV assignments 20 times. In a later analysis, co-occurring TCRs were grouped using DBSCAN, with TCRdist sequence similarity added in when clustering inside HLA-allele-positive subsets. Co-occurrence clustering excluded repertoires with fewer than 30,000 or more than 120,000 public chains, plus five with anomalous nucleotide sharing. Held by TCRdb, this immuneACCESS table contains in-frame sequences only and omits some clones. Under half of the omission traces to an unresolved V gene where checked; the cause of the rest is unknown. V and J calls and clone size are copied from that table; D and trimming were computed from the DNA. Across this sample there are 150,000 to 200,000 clones, with nearly 80% seen only once. The ten largest clones capture about 6% of the sample.

Paper-wide results and their limitations: Some IMGT-functional V segments, including TRBV6-2 and TRBV6-3, could not be told apart with the 87-base-pair reads, so those segments were excluded. Most TCR sequences were seen in very few donors, while some public TCRs were found in many individuals. In a later analysis, the rate of TCR association differed among HLA loci, with DRB1 alleles having the most associated TCRs and HLA-C alleles having the fewest. According to a later analysis, most CMV-associated TCR beta chains appeared to be HLA-restricted, and the HLA associations seemed to be driven largely by CMV exposure. Assigning TCR associations to individual alleles was difficult when HLA alleles, especially DR and DQ, strongly co-occurred. Linkage disequilibrium might explain the correlated functional status among segregating V segments, but an unknown experimental factor could not be excluded. In an earlier analysis of over 550 of the donors, most TCR beta V segments were observed in productive rearrangements about 87% or about 30% of the time, broadly matching IMGT annotations. Because HLA typing was unavailable for some donors at each locus, only the typed subset was used in association tests. Cytomegalovirus status was reported to be diagnosed by the classifier with high specificity and sensitivity in both the original and validation cohorts. CMV serostatus was the only immune exposure information available for the cohort. A later analysis associated about 17,000 TCR beta sequences with specific HLA alleles at a false discovery rate of 0.05. In this cohort, only TCR beta chains were sequenced, and detectable features were limited by the absence of alpha or paired-chain data. A further reported finding was that TCR beta sequences accurately predicted the HLA-A and HLA-B alleles for most subjects in the first cohort. A cluster of highly shared sequence variants was judged likely to represent a technical artifact of the sequencing pipeline. According to the authors, the approach could potentially be generalized to other disease states and immunological phenotypes. Because counts were too low, seventeen rarely observed V segments, including chromosome 9 orphons, were left out of the earlier analysis of 500 to 750 of the donors. In a later genetic analysis, fewer N-insertions in productive TCRs were reported among donors in an Asian-associated ancestry cluster than the roughly 700-donor mean. Presence/absence analyses assumed roughly uniform sequencing depth across donors, an assumption that may not hold. The study gave a list of about 150 TCR beta chains associated with cytomegalovirus. In vitro tests confirmed that a few of the cytomegalovirus-associated TCR beta chains recognize cytomegalovirus antigens. A later genetic analysis associated a missense DCLRE1C variant with V-gene and J-gene trimming of TCR beta chains, and an independent cohort replicated the association. In a later analysis, HLA-associated TCR beta chains showed more clonal expansion and lower generation probabilities than non-associated chains that were equally common. According to a later analysis, parvovirus B19, influenza, CMV and Epstein-Barr virus appeared linked to several top co-occurrence clusters.

The CDR3 numbers 15 residues from cysteine through phenylalanine. The CDR3 DNA has 45 bases and is translated from base 1. V loses 5 bases at its end and J loses 1 base; junction bases beyond the gene matches: 7. CDR1 and CDR2 were assigned from the germline V gene as ENHRY and SYGVKD. The cohort was made up of under 800 healthy bone marrow donors. Cohort members were all nominally healthy when sampled, although unrecorded immune exposures were likely present. The donor tested CMV seropositive, placing the donor among the 290 or so seropositive members of the cohort. Each donor provided a peripheral blood sample, and peripheral blood mononuclear cells were used for TCR beta sequencing. Genomic DNA was extracted from the blood cell samples with the Qiagen DNeasy Blood Extraction Kit.

The V and J genes are TRBV10-3 and TRBJ1-1; TRBD1 matches 7 bases in the middle. The material sequenced was PBMCs. This sequence originates from a woman younger than 45 in good health and CMV-seropositive. DNA sequence: TGTGCCATCAGTAGCTCCGGGACAGAGAACACTGAAGCTTTCTTT. Its protein product is CAISSSGTENTEAFF.